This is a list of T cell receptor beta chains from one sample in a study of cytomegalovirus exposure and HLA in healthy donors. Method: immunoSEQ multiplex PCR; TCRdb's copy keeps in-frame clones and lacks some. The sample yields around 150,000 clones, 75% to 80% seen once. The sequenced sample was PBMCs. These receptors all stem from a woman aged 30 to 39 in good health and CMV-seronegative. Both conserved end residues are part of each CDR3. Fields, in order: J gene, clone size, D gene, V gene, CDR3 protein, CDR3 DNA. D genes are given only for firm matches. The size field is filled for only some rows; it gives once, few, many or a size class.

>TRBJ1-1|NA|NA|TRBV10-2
CASGGGPNTEAFF
TGCGCCAGCGGGGGGGGCCCGAACACTGAAGCTTTCTTT
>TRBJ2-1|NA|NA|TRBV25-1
CASSEYLGSQFF
TGTGCCAGCAGTGAATATCTAGGATCTCAGTTCTTC
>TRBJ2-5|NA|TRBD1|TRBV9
CASSVVGQGRETQYF
TGTGCCAGCAGCGTAGTTGGACAGGGGAGGGAGACCCAGTACTTC
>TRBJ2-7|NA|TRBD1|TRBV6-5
CASSYSPDRPSYEQYF
TGTGCCAGCAGTTACTCGCCGGACAGGCCATCCTACGAGCAGTACTTC
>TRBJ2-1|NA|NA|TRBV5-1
CASTWGGGYNEQFF
TGCGCCAGCACCTGGGGAGGGGGGTACAATGAGCAGTTCTTC
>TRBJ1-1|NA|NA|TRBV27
CASSRQAPVNTEAFF
TGTGCCAGCAGCCGACAGGCCCCTGTGAACACTGAAGCTTTCTTT
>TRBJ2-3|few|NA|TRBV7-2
CASSNLGVAETQYF
TGTGCCAGCAGTAATCTCGGCGTCGCGGAGACGCAGTATTTT
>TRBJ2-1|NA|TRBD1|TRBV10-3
CAISESRDREGEQFF
TGTGCCATCAGTGAGTCTAGGGACAGGGAAGGTGAGCAGTTCTTC
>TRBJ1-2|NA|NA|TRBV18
CASSLDTSTQGGYGYTF
TGTGCCAGCTCCCTCGACACGAGCACACAGGGTGGCTATGGCTACACCTTC
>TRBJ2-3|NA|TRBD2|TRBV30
CAWYPQAGADTQYF
TGTGCCTGGTATCCACAGGCGGGGGCAGATACGCAGTATTTT